Here is one T cell receptor (beta chain) with its context. These data come from a study of control samples from healthy donors and cancer patients. V trimming: 6 bases; J trimming: 8 bases; junction bases outside the gene matches: 7. From germline, CDR1 is SEHNR and CDR2 FQNEAQ (reference sequence). This CDR3 region has 13 residues. The protocol was immunoSEQ multiplex PCR, while the TCRdb copy is restricted to in-frame clones and leaves out a portion. The sample holds some 100,000 clones, over 75% seen once. The receptor's source is a woman aged 45-59 years in good health. This chain joins TRBV7-9 and TRBJ1-2; the match to TRBD1 covers 9 bases. The sequenced material came from blood. The chain's CDR3 is CASSSGQGNGYTF. The CDR3, as DNA: TGTGCCAGCAGTTCGGGACAGGGCAACGGCTACACCTTC. Filled out from reference TRBV7-9 and TRBJ1-2, the complete variable domain reads DTGVSQNPRHKITKRGQNVTFRCDPISEHNRLYWYRQTLGQGPEFLTYFQNEAQLEKSRLLSDRFSAERPKGSFSTLEIQRTEQGDSAMYLCASSSGQGNGYTFGSGTRLTVV.